The sequence of this T cell receptor (beta chain) was determined in a study of regulatory T cells in long-lasting Graves disease. The V gene lost 5 bases and the J gene lost 13 bases, with 18 bases spanning the gap. The CDR3 has 14 amino acids. As for time point: persistent/refractory GD, antithyroid drugs over 5 years with positive TRAb. Following extraction of RNA from PBMCs, that RNA was used to make the TCR library. HTBI primers from iRepertoire and Arm-PCR of CDR3 regions yielded the TCR beta libraries. TCRdb reprocessed the multiplex PCR reads with MiXCR, giving one entry per CDR3 protein. The repertoire includes 650,000 to 700,000 distinct CDR3 sequences, about 30% of them detected once, and around 42% sits in the top ten. This clonotype was detected ten times or more.

The sequencing here drew on peripheral blood mononuclear cells (PBMCs), taken when the disease was refractory, from a patient treated with antithyroid drugs. The TCR was taken from a female donor with Graves disease. J is TRBJ1-6 and V is TRBV12-3 or TRBV12-4; TRBD1 is a possible D gene (5 bases). This CDR3 reads CASSVGQGGLPLHF. The DNA of the CDR3 is TGTGCCAGCAGTGTCGGGCAGGGAGGATTGCCCCTCCACTTT.